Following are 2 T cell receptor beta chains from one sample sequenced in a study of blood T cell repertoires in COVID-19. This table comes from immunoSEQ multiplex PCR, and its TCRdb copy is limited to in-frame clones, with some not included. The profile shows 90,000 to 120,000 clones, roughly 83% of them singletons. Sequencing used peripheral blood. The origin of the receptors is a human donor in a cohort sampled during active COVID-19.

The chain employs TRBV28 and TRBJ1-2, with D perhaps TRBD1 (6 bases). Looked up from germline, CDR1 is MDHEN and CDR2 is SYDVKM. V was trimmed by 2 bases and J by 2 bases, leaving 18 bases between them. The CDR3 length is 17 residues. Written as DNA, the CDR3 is TGTGCCAGCAGTTTAACGGGGCTGGACAGTTACAACTATGGCTACACCTTC. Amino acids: CASSLTGLDSYNYGYTF.

CDR3 bases: TGTGCCAGCAGCTTAACGGATGGAGGTAATTACGAGCAGTACGTC. Translating gives CASSLTDGGNYEQYV. The chain uses TRBV11-2 and TRBJ2-7; a weak D match, TRBD2 (5 bases). The germline CDR1 and CDR2 sequences are SGHAT and FQNNGV. The CDR3 contains 15 residues. V shed 2 bases and J shed 4 bases, with 15 bases lying between them.